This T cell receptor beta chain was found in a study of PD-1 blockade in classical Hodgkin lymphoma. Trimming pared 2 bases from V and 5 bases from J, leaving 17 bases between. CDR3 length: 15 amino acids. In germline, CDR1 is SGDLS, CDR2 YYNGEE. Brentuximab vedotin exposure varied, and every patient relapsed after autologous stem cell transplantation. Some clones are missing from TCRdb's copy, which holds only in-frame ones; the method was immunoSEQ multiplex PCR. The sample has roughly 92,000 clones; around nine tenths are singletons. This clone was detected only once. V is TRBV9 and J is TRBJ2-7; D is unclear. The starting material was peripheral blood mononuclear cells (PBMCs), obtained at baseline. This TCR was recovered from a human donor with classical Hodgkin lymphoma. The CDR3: CASSVNAAPPDEQYF. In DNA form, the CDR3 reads TGTGCCAGCAGCGTGAACGCCGCGCCCCCCGACGAGCAGTACTTC.